The clone carrying this TCR beta chain was found many times. As yet, its antigen is unknown. This record belongs to a study of neurological immune-mediated disorders. Study-wide results and limits: HTLV-1-associated myelopathy showed the most TCR clonal expansion; multiple sclerosis the least, below healthy controls.

Using its own MiXCR run on the 5' RACE reads, TCRdb lists one record per CDR3 protein. The sample includes tens of thousands of distinct CDR3 sequences, approximately 4.1% of them seen just once. This TCR was recovered from a man aged 45-65 years with multiple sclerosis. Input material: PBMCs.

The CDR3 reads CSARDQGYNTEAFF. CDR3 DNA sequence: TGCAGTGCTAGAGATCAGGGGTATAACACTGAAGCTTTCTTT. The chain joins TRBV20-1 to TRBJ1-1, with a tentative D call TRBD1 (6 bases). Trimming shortened V by 0 bases and J by 2 bases, and 10 bases separated the two germline ends. CDR3 length: 14 amino acids. Germline assignment: CDR1 DFQATT and CDR2 SNEGSKA (reference sequence).